This is a list of T cell receptor beta chains from one sample in a study of response to subunit inactivated influenza vaccine. One entry per CDR3 protein, called by TCRdb with MiXCR from the RT-PCR reads. The sample holds about 520,000 distinct CDR3 sequences, 9.5% to 13% seen once. Specimen: PBMCs from blood, collected more than 35 days after vaccination. These TCRs come from a man aged 50-60 years who received an inactivated influenza vaccine. Both conserved end residues are part of each CDR3.

TRBV5-6	TRBJ2-5	CASSFWEVETQYF
TRBV29-1	TRBJ1-4	CSVGPGTPNEKLFF
TRBV5-1	TRBJ2-2	CASSDQGLNTGELFF
TRBV4-1	TRBJ2-3	CASSHPNPDTQYF
TRBV7-8	TRBJ2-7	CASSLGRGFGDEQYF
TRBV29-1	TRBJ2-7	CSVEGKGGGYEQYF
TRBV20-1	TRBJ2-2	CSAQSGTSGLSNTGELFF
TRBV2	TRBJ1-5	CASSELGGSQPQHF
TRBV6-5	TRBJ2-1	CASSYRDRGSSAGEQFF
TRBV6-6	TRBJ1-2	CASSYTDSGYTF
TRBV28	TRBJ2-3	CASKRTSGRMDTQYF
TRBV7-8	TRBJ1-2	CASSWGRSAGGGYTF
TRBV15	TRBJ2-7	CATSREKSYEQYF
TRBV4-3	TRBJ2-2	CASSQSGLATGELFF
TRBV7-2	TRBJ2-1	CASSLGGGRQYNEQFF
TRBV7-8	TRBJ2-1	CASSPSSGRATEQFF
TRBV6-2/TRBV6-3	TRBJ2-4	CASSYSTLAGAKNIQYF
TRBV3-1	TRBJ2-3	CASSQEITDTQYF
TRBV5-1	TRBJ1-1	CASSSRGQLNTEAFF
TRBV13	TRBJ1-1	CASSFRQANTEAFF
TRBV2	TRBJ2-7	CASRLGYEQYF
TRBV18	TRBJ2-5	CASSPQRETSGQETQYF
TRBV4-2	TRBJ1-1	CASSHTNGQYPEAFF
TRBV20-1	TRBJ2-5	CSARDVGLAGGPQETQYF
TRBV6-2/TRBV6-3	TRBJ2-7	CASSYGAGVMRSYEQYF
TRBV5-8	TRBJ2-7	CASNPDSTYEQYF
TRBV6-1	TRBJ2-1	CASSGTHLRYEQFF
TRBV6-2/TRBV6-3	TRBJ2-7	CASRTSGRRDEQYF
TRBV4-2	TRBJ2-5	CASSRDKQETQYF
TRBV20-1	TRBJ2-3	CSARDLLAGHTDTQYF
TRBV7-2	TRBJ1-1	CASSFSGGANTEAFF
TRBV6-5	TRBJ2-1	CASSYTRQLSEQFF
TRBV5-7	TRBJ2-7	CASSWRRQLSYEQYF
TRBV28	TRBJ2-7	CASSLTGANYEQYF
TRBV10-2	TRBJ2-5	CASSAGLAGAETQYF
TRBV11-2	TRBJ2-1	CASSAKGFAGGHNEQFF
TRBV29-1	TRBJ1-2	CSVEDLTSYGYTF
TRBV7-2	TRBJ2-3	CASQTGGKATDTQYF
TRBV27	TRBJ2-3	CASSSRGFVSTQYF
TRBV24-1	TRBJ2-1	CATSEGGSHEQFF
TRBV28	TRBJ1-4	CASSLSEGTNEKLFF
TRBV11-1	TRBJ1-2	CASSYGTDYGYTF
TRBV7-6	TRBJ2-7	CASSLAAGNEQYF
TRBV9	TRBJ2-1	CASSVVGSPPYNEQFF
TRBV28	TRBJ1-3	CASSLLGNTIYF
TRBV12-3/TRBV12-4	TRBJ2-3	CASSADRDYTDTQYF
TRBV24-1	TRBJ2-3	CATSAIGGITDTQYF
TRBV4-3	TRBJ2-1	CASSPTITSYNEQFF
TRBV6-1	TRBJ2-7	CASSLAGTALGEQYF
TRBV7-8	TRBJ1-2	CASSPDGGRYYGYTF
TRBV5-5	TRBJ1-5	CASSLASDLPGPQHF
TRBV20-1	TRBJ2-3	CSARGSPGSTDTQYF
TRBV5-6	TRBJ2-7	CASSALREQYF
TRBV19	TRBJ1-5	CASSIGIYSNQPQHF